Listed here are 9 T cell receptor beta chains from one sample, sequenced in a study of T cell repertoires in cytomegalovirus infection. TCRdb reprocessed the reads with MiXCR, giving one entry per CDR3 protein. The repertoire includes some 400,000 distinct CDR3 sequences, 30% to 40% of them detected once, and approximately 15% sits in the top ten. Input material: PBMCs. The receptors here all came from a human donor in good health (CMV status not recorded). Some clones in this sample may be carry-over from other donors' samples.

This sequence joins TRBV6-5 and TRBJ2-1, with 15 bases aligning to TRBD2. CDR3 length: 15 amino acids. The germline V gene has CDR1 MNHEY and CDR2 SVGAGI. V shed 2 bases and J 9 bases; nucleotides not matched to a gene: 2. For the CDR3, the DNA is TGTGCCAGCAGTTACGGGACTAGCGGGGGGACTGAGCAGTTCTTC. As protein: CASSYGTSGGTEQFF.

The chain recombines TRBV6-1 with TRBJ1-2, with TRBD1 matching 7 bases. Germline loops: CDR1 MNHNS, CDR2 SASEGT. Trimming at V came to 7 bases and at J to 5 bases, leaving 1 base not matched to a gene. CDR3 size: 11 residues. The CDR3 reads CASKQGYGYTF. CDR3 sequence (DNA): TGTGCCAGCAAACAGGGGTATGGCTACACCTTC.

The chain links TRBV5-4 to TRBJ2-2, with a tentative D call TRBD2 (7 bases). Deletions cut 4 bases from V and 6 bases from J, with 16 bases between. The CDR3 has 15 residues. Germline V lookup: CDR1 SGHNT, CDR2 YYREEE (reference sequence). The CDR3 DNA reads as TGTGCCAGCAGCCCGGGAGGACAGCTCCCCGGGGAGCTGTTTTTT. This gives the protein CASSPGGQLPGELFF.

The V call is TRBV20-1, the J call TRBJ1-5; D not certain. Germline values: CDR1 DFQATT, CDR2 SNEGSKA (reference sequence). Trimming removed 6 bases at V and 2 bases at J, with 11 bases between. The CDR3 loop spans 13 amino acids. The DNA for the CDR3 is TGCAGTGCCGAGCAGGATCGCAATCAGCCCCAGCATTTT. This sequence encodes CSAEQDRNQPQHF.

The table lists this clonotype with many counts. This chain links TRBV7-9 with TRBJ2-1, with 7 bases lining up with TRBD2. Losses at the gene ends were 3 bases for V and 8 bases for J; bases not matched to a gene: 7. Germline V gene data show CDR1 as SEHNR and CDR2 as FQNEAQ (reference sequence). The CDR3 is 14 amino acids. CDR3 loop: CASSFQRGLDEQFF. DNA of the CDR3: TGTGCCAGCAGCTTCCAGCGGGGCCTGGATGAGCAGTTCTTC. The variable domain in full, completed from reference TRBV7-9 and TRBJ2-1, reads DTGVSQNPRHKITKRGQNVTFRCDPISEHNRLYWYRQTLGQGPEFLTYFQNEAQLEKSRLLSDRFSAERPKGSFSTLEIQRTEQGDSAMYLCASSFQRGLDEQFFGPGTRLTVL.

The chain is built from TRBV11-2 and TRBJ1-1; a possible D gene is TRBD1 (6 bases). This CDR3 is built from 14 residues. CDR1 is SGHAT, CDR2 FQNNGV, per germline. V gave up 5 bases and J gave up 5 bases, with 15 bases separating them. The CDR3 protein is CASSHQGSVTEAFF. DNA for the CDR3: TGTGCCAGCAGCCACCAGGGGAGTGTTACTGAAGCTTTCTTT.

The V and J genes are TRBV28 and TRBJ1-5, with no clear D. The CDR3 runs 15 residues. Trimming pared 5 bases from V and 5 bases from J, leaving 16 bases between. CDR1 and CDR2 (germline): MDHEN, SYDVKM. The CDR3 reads CASSLSRSVDQPQHF. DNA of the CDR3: TGTGCCAGCAGTCTCAGTAGAAGCGTGGATCAGCCCCAGCATTTT. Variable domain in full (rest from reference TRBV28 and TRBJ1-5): DVKVTQSSRYLVKRTGEKVFLECVQDMDHENMFWYRQDPGLGLRLIYFSYDVKMKEKGDIPEGYSVSREKKERFSLILESASTNQTSMYLCASSLSRSVDQPQHFGDGTRLSIL.

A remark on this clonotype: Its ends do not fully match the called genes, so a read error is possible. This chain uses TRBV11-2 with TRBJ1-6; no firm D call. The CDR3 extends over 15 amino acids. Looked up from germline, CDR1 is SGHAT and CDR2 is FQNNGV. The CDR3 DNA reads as TGTGCCAGCAGCTCTACAAGTTCGGCAAATTCACCCCTCCAATTT. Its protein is CASSSTSSANSPLQF.

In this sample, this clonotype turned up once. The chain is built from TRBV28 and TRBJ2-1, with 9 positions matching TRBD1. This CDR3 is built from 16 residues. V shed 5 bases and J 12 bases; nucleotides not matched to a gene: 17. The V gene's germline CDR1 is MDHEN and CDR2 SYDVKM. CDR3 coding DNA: TGTGCCAGCAGTCTCCCCGGGACAGGGCCTTTAATGGGGCAGTTCTTC. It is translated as CASSLPGTGPLMGQFF.